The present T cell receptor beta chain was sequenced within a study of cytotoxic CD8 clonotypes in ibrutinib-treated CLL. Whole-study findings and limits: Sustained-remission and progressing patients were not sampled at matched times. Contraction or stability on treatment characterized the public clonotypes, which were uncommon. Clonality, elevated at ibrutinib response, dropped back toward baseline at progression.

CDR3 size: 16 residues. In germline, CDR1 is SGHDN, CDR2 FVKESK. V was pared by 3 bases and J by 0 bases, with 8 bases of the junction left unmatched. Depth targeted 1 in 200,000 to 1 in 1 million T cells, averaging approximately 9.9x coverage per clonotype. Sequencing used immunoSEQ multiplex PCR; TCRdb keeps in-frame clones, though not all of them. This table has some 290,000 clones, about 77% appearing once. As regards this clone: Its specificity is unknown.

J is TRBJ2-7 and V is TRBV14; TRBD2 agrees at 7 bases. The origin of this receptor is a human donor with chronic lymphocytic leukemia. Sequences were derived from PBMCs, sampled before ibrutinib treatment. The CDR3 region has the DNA TGTGCCAGCAGCCAGCTAGCGGAGACCAACTCCTACGAGCAGTACTTC. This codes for CASSQLAETNSYEQYF.